Included here is one T cell receptor (beta chain) sequence, with context. TCRdb keeps only in-frame clones here, not all; method: immunoSEQ multiplex PCR. The sample records 9,000 to 15,000 clones, more than 60% being singletons. This entry comes from a study of ipilimumab plus nivolumab after autologous stem cell transplantation. Study context: Median doses per patient: 5 ipilimumab, under ten nivolumab.

Patients got ipilimumab 1 mg/kg beginning 14 to 28 days post-transplant. The sample was PBMCs, taken in a trial of ipilimumab plus nivolumab as post-transplant consolidation. The receptor comes from a male donor with multiple myeloma.

Here the CDR3 reads CASSRSSGGIEELFF. CDR3 DNA: TGTGCCAGCTCAAGGAGTAGCGGGGGGATCGAGGAGCTGTTTTTT. The chain uses TRBV18 and TRBJ2-2; 10 bases map to TRBD2. CDR3 length equals 15 residues. V lost 5 bases to trimming and J lost 10 bases; unmatched junction nucleotides: 10. Germline lookup yields CDR1 KGHSH and CDR2 LQKENI.